One sample yielded the 19 T cell receptor beta chains listed below, sequenced in a study of shared clonotypes between healthy human individuals. Sequenced by immunoSEQ multiplex PCR; TCRdb stores in-frame clones only, minus some. The table lists 2 million to 3 million clones, 93% of them singletons. Material for sequencing was naive CD4+ T cells from PBMCs. This sample's subset: CD45RA+ positively selected. These receptors were obtained from a man between 18 and 35 years old in good health. Some clones in this sample may be carry-over from other donors' samples.

V and J are TRBV5-6 and TRBJ2-2; 9 nucleotides line up with TRBD1. The CDR3 contains 16 residues. Germline V gene data show CDR1 as SGHDT and CDR2 as YYEEEE. Losses at the gene ends were 1 base for V and 6 bases for J; bases not matched to a gene: 7. CDR3 in DNA: TGTGCCAGCAGCTTGTTTGGACAGGGGATCGCCGGGGAGCTGTTTTTT. As protein: CASSLFGQGIAGELFF. Full variable domain (outside the CDR3, taken from reference TRBV5-6 and TRBJ2-2): DAGVTQSPTHLIKTRGQQVTLRCSPKSGHDTVSWYQQALGQGPQFIFQYYEEEERQRGNFPDRFSGHQFPNYSSELNVNALLLGDSALYLCASSLFGQGIAGELFFGEGSRLTVL.

This chain joins TRBV30 and TRBJ2-5, with 11 nucleotides matching TRBD2. The J call is in doubt because the DNA end fits TRBJ2-7 better. The CDR3 sequence is 12 residues long. The germline gives CDR1 GTSNPN, CDR2 SVGIG (reference sequence). In DNA, the CDR3 is TGTGCCGGGGGACTAGCGGCCTACGAGCAGTACTTC. This sequence encodes CAGGLAAYEQYF.

This chain's CDR3 is CASSAGQLGNTIYF. The CDR3, as DNA: TGTGCCAGCAGCGCGGGACAGTTAGGAAACACCATATATTTT. The gene calls are TRBV9 and TRBJ1-3, with 7 nucleotides matching TRBD1. There are 14 residues in the CDR3. With 3 bases clipped from V and 4 bases from J, the junction kept 4 bases outside the gene matches. The germline V gene has CDR1 SGDLS and CDR2 YYNGEE.

This chain joins TRBV2 and TRBJ1-5, with TRBD1 matching over 7 bases. Germline CDR1 reads SNHLY; CDR2 reads FYNNEI. V gave up 7 bases and J gave up 6 bases; unmatched junction bases: 12. This CDR3 contains 15 residues. The CDR3 region has the DNA TGTGCCAGCACACAGATTGGGCAGGGGGTTCAGCCCCAGCATTTT. Protein: CASTQIGQGVQPQHF.

Of note for this clone: The same CDR3 can be traced to other DNA sequences in this sample. This chain joins TRBV2 and TRBJ2-1; D perhaps matches TRBD1 (6 bases). V dropped 5 bases and J dropped 0 bases, with 11 bases sitting between them. CDR1 and CDR2 from the germline V gene are SNHLY and FYNNEI. The CDR3 length is 15 residues. The CDR3: CASSWDKSSYNEQFF. DNA of the CDR3: TGTGCCAGCAGTTGGGACAAGAGCTCCTACAATGAGCAGTTCTTC.

V and J are TRBV11-2 and TRBJ2-7; 9 bases are shared with TRBD2. The CDR3 extends over 16 amino acids. Trimming at V came to 7 bases and at J to 1 base, leaving 11 bases not matched to a gene. Germline V gene sequence: CDR1 SGHAT, CDR2 FQNNGV. CDR3 residues: CASTDRLADLSYEQYF. CDR3 sequence (DNA): TGTGCCAGCACCGATAGACTAGCGGACTTATCCTACGAGCAGTACTTC.

The CDR3 here is CASSGQVKLDTQYF. Written as DNA, the CDR3 is TGTGCCAGCAGCGGCCAAGTTAAGTTGGATACGCAGTATTTT. This sequence joins TRBV9 and TRBJ2-3; no firm D call. CDR1 is SGDLS and CDR2 is YYNGEE in the germline V gene. V was cut by 3 bases and J by 6 bases, with 14 bases left in between. The CDR3 totals 14 residues.

The chain is built from TRBV5-1 and TRBJ2-2; 8 positions agree with TRBD2. CDR1 is SGHRS, CDR2 YFSETQ, per germline. CDR3 length: 16 amino acids. V lost 4 bases and J lost 4; bases outside the gene matches: 9. The CDR3, as DNA: TGCGCCAGCAGCCCTCCGGGACTAGTTAGCACCGGGGAGCTGTTTTTT. Translated, it gives CASSPPGLVSTGELFF.

The count of this clone is one. This rearrangement joins TRBV4-2 to TRBJ2-2, with D possibly TRBD1 on 5 matching bases. Germline V gene sequence: CDR1 LGHNA, CDR2 YNFKEQ. The ends were cut back, 4 bases at V and 10 bases at J, with 16 bases in the middle. The CDR3 totals 14 residues. The CDR3 DNA sequence: TGTGCCAGCAGCCGCCCCCGGGCCAGGGAGGAGCTGTTTTTT. Its protein product is CASSRPRAREELFF.

The chain is built from TRBV7-3 and TRBJ2-7; TRBD2 matches 8 bases. Germline V gene sequence: CDR1 SGHTA, CDR2 FQGTGA. J was trimmed by 4 bases and V by 5 bases; bases with no gene match: 13. There are 16 residues in the CDR3. The CDR3 DNA sequence: TGTGCCAGCAGCCAGGCATCCAGCGGGAGTCTTTACGAGCAGTACTTC. Amino acids: CASSQASSGSLYEQYF.

The CDR3 region has the DNA TGTGCCAGCAGAACCGGGACAACCACCACCGGGGAGCTGTTTTTT. As protein: CASRTGTTTTGELFF. The rearrangement uses TRBV6-5 and TRBJ2-2; D is possibly TRBD1 (6 bases). This CDR3 region has 15 residues. Germline V lookup: CDR1 MNHEY, CDR2 SVGAGI. V lost 6 bases, J lost 4 bases, and 15 bases lay in between.

The genes are TRBV11-3 and TRBJ2-2; D is possibly TRBD2 (5 bases). The germline gives CDR1 SGHNT, CDR2 YENEEA. This CDR3 has 18 amino acids. V lost 5 bases and J 4 bases, leaving 23 bases between the germline ends. The CDR3 nucleotides are TGTGCCAGCAGCCCCCAAAGTTATCGGGGATCGGGCACCGGGGAGCTGTTTTTT. It encodes CASSPQSYRGSGTGELFF.

This clone was seen only once. The rearrangement uses TRBV5-4 and TRBJ2-3; D ambiguous. Germline V lookup: CDR1 SGHNT, CDR2 YYREEE (reference sequence). V was shortened by 5 bases and J by 0 bases, with 7 bases between the two germline ends. The CDR3 extends over 13 amino acids. This CDR3 reads CASSMDSTDTQYF. Written as DNA, the CDR3 is TGTGCCAGCAGTATGGACAGCACAGATACGCAGTATTTT.

This sequence joins TRBV7-9 and TRBJ2-7; 8 nucleotides align to TRBD1. Trimming at V came to 3 bases and at J to 2 bases, leaving 3 bases not matched to a gene. Germline CDR1 is SEHNR and CDR2 is FQNEAQ (reference sequence). The CDR3 length is 14 residues. CDR3 amino acids: CASSFWDRPYEQYF. As DNA, the CDR3 is TGTGCCAGCAGCTTCTGGGACAGGCCCTACGAGCAGTACTTC. Full variable domain (missing parts from reference TRBV7-9 and TRBJ2-7): DTGVSQNPRHKITKRGQNVTFRCDPISEHNRLYWYRQTLGQGPEFLTYFQNEAQLEKSRLLSDRFSAERPKGSFSTLEIQRTEQGDSAMYLCASSFWDRPYEQYFGPGTRLTVT.

This chain connects TRBV4-1 to TRBJ2-5; no reliable D call. V shed 4 bases and J shed 4 bases, with 19 bases lying between them. The germline CDR1 and CDR2 sequences are MGHRA and YSYEKL. The CDR3 is 16 amino acids. This CDR3 reads CASSLKDLAFGETQYF. CDR3 in DNA: TGCGCCAGCAGCCTAAAGGATCTCGCCTTTGGAGAGACCCAGTACTTC.

The J gene is TRBJ1-2, the V gene TRBV5-1; D ambiguous. With 3 bases removed from V and 0 bases from J, the gap between germline ends came to 12 bases. Germline lookup yields CDR1 SGHRS and CDR2 YFSETQ. CDR3 length equals 15 residues. CDR3: CASSSAGEANYGYTF. Written as DNA, the CDR3 is TGCGCCAGCAGCTCCGCAGGTGAAGCTAACTATGGCTACACCTTC.

The chain links TRBV6-5 to TRBJ2-7; tentatively, D is TRBD1 (6 bases). The CDR3 contains 14 residues. Germline V CDR1 and CDR2: MNHEY, SVGAGI. V was pared by 2 bases and J by 4 bases, with 12 bases between. CDR3 residues: CASSYKDRTYEQYF. In DNA, the CDR3 is TGTGCCAGCAGTTACAAGGACAGAACTTACGAGCAGTACTTC.

This rearrangement joins TRBV10-3 to TRBJ1-3; no clear D. Germline assignment: CDR1 ENHRY and CDR2 SYGVKD. The ends were cut back, 3 bases at V and 4 bases at J, with 10 bases in the middle. CDR3 size: 14 residues. CDR3 DNA: TGTGCCATCAGTGATCCCCACGGCGGAAACACCATATATTTT. This codes for CAISDPHGGNTIYF.

The V and J genes are TRBV5-1 and TRBJ2-3; 7 nucleotides align to TRBD1. Germline CDR1 reads SGHRS; CDR2 reads YFSETQ. The CDR3 length is 14 residues. V shed 5 bases and J 2 bases; nucleotides not matched to a gene: 5. The CDR3 reads CASRPGTDTDTQYF. CDR3 DNA sequence: TGCGCCAGCAGACCCGGGACAGACACAGATACGCAGTATTTT.